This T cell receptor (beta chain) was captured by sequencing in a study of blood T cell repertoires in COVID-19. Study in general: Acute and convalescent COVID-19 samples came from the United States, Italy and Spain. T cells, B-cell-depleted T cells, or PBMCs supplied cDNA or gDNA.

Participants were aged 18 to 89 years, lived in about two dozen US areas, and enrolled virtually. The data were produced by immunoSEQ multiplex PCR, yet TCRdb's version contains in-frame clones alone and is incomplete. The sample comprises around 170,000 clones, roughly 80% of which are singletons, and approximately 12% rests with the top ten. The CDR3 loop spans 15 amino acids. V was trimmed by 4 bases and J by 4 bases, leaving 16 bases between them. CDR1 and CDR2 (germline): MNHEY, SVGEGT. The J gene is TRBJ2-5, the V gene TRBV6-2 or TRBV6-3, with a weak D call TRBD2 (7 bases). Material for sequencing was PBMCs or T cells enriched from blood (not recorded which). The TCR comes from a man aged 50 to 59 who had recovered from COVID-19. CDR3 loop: CASSSGGLGAETQYF. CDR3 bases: TGTGCCAGCAGTTCGGGGGGCCTGGGGGCAGAGACCCAGTACTTC.